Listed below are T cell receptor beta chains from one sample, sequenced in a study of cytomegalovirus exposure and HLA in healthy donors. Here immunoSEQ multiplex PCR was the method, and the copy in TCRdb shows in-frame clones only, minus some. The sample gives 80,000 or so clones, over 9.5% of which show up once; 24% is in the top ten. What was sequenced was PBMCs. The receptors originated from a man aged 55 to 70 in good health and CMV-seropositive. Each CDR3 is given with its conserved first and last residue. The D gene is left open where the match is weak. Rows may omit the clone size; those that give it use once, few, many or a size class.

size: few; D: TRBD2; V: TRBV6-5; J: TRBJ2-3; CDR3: CASSYSGSGGLDTQYF; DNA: TGTGCCAGCAGTTACTCGGGTAGCGGGGGGTTAGATACGCAGTATTTT
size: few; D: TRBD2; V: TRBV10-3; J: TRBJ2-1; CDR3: CAISESTPSGRADNEQFF; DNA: TGTGCCATCAGTGAGTCGACCCCTAGCGGGAGGGCAGACAATGAGCAGTTCTTC
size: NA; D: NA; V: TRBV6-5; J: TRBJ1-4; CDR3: CASRGHTENEKLFF; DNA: TGTGCCAGCAGGGGACATACCGAAAATGAAAAACTGTTTTTT
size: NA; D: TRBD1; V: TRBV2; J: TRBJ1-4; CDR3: CASRPTGGLIEKLFF; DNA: TGTGCCAGCAGACCGACAGGGGGTCTAATTGAAAAACTGTTTTTT
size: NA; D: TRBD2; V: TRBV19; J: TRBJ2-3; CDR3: CASTLGGDTDTQYF; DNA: TGTGCCAGTACCCTGGGAGGGGACACAGATACGCAGTATTTT
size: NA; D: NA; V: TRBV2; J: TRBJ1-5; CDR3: CASSEELKPQHF; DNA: TGTGCCAGCAGTGAAGAGCTGAAGCCCCAGCATTTT
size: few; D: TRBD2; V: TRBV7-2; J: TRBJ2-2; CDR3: CASSPVGGAVTGELFF; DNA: TGTGCCAGCAGCCCCGTCGGGGGGGCCGTTACCGGGGAGCTGTTTTTT
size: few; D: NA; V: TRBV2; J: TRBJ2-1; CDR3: CASSEETKEQFF; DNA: TGTGCCAGCAGTGAAGAGACTAAAGAGCAGTTCTTC
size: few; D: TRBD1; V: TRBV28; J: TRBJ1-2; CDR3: CASSLQGVVPFYYGYTF; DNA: TGTGCCAGCAGTCTTCAGGGGGTAGTCCCGTTTTACTATGGCTACACCTTC
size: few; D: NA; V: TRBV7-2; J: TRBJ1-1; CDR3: CASSFFQGEAFF; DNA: TGTGCCAGCAGCTTCTTCCAGGGTGAAGCTTTCTTT
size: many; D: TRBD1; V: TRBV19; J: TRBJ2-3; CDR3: CASTTTGSARDTQYF; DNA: TGTGCCAGTACCACGACAGGGTCGGCTCGAGATACGCAGTATTTT
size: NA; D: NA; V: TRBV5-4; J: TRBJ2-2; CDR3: CASSLEPGINTGELFF; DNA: TGTGCCAGCAGCCTTGAACCCGGGATTAACACCGGGGAGCTGTTTTTT
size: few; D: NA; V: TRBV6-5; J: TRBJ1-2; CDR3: CASSSTGPPGYTF; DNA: TGTGCCAGCAGTTCCACAGGCCCTCCTGGCTACACCTTC
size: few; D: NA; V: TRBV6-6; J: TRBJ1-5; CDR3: CASSSYSQPQHF; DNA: TGTGCCAGCAGTTCCTATAGCCAGCCCCAGCATTTT
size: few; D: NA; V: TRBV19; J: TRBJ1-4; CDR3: CASSDRRNEKLFF; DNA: TGTGCCAGTAGTGACAGAAGGAATGAAAAACTGTTTTTT
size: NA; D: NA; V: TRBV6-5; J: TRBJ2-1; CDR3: CASSYGENEQFF; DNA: TGTGCCAGCAGTTACGGGGAGAATGAGCAGTTCTTC
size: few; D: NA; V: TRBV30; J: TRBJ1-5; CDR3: CAWSPAGNSNQPQHF; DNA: TGTGCCTGGAGCCCTGCGGGCAATAGCAATCAGCCCCAGCATTTT
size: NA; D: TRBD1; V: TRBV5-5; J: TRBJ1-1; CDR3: CASSTRTGATEAFF; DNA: TGTGCCAGCAGTACACGGACAGGGGCCACTGAAGCTTTCTTT
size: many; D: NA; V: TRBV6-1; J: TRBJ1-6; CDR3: CASKGQYNSPLHF; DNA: TGTGCCAGTAAAGGACAGTATAATTCACCCCTCCACTTT
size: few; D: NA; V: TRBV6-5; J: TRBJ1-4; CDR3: CASSYDSIRQSEKLFF; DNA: TGTGCCAGCAGTTACGACAGCATAAGACAGTCGGAAAAACTGTTTTTT
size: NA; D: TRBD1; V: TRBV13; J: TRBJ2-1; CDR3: CASSLRDRGFNEQFF; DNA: TGTGCCAGCAGCTTAAGGGACAGGGGTTTTAATGAGCAGTTCTTC
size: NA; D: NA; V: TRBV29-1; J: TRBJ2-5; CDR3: CSVTGMGYQETQYF; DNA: TGCAGCGTCACAGGGATGGGCTACCAAGAGACCCAGTACTTC
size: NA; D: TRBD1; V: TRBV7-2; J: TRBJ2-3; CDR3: CASSQRTGSTDTQYF; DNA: TGTGCCAGCAGCCAGAGGACAGGGAGCACAGATACGCAGTATTTT
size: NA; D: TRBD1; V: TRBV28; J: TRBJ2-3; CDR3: CASKNQGALADTQYF; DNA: TGTGCCAGCAAGAACCAGGGGGCGCTTGCAGATACGCAGTATTTT
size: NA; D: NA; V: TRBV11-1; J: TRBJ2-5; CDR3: CASSPLGGEGETQYF; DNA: TGTGCCAGCAGCCCCCTCGGGGGTGAGGGAGAGACCCAGTACTTC
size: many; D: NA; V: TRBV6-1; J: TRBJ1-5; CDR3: CASSEVRGNQPQHF; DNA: TGTGCCAGCAGTGAAGTCCGGGGTAATCAGCCCCAGCATTTT
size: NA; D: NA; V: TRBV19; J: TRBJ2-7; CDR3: CASSINSGPRYEQYF; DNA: TGTGCCAGTAGTATCAATAGCGGACCCCGTTACGAGCAGTACTTC
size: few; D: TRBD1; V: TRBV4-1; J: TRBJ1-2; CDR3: CASSQDHRGNYGYTF; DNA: TGCGCCAGCAGCCAAGACCACAGGGGTAACTATGGCTACACCTTC
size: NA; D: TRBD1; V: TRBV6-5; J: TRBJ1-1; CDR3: CASSPQGADTEAFF; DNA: TGTGCCAGCAGTCCACAGGGGGCGGACACTGAAGCTTTCTTT
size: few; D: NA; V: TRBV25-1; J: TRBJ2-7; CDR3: CASSVGDRVDYEQYF; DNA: TGTGCCAGCAGTGTAGGCGACAGAGTAGATTACGAGCAGTACTTC
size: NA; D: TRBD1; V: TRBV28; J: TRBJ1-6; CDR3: CASSLLQGGNSPLHF; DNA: TGTGCCAGCAGTTTATTACAGGGGGGAAATTCACCCCTCCACTTT
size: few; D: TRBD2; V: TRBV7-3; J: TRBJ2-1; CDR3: CASSPQGLAGNNEQFF; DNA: TGTGCCAGCAGCCCGCAAGGACTAGCGGGAAACAATGAGCAGTTCTTC
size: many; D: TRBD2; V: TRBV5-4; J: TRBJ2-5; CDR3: CASSPIGLAGGMETQYF; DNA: TGTGCCAGCAGCCCGATAGGACTAGCGGGGGGGATGGAGACCCAGTACTTC
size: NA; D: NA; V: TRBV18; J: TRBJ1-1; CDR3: CASSPSTGNTEAFF; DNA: TGTGCCAGCTCACCGTCTACAGGAAACACTGAAGCTTTCTTT
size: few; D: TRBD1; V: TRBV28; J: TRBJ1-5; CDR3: CASSLRKQGDGQPQHF; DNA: TGTGCCAGCAGTTTGAGGAAACAGGGGGACGGCCAGCCCCAGCATTTT
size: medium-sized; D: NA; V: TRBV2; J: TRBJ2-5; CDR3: CASSEGTEGVGETQYF; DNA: TGTGCCAGCAGTGAGGGTACTGAAGGGGTCGGGGAGACCCAGTACTTC
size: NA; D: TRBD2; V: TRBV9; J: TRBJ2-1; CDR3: CASSLYPGLAGGANEQFF; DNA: TGTGCCAGCAGCCTCTATCCGGGACTAGCGGGGGGTGCGAATGAGCAGTTCTTC
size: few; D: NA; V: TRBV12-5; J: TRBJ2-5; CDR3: CASAKTAQETQYF; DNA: TGTGCTAGTGCAAAGACAGCCCAAGAGACCCAGTACTTC
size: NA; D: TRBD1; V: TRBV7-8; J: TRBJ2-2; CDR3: CASSSQGETGELFF; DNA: TGTGCCAGCAGCTCACAGGGGGAAACCGGGGAGCTGTTTTTT
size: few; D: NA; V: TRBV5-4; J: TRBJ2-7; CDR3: CASSHATVNEQYF; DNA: TGTGCCAGCAGCCACGCCACGGTCAACGAGCAGTACTTC
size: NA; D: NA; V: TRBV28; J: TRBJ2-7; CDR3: CASLTHRVSYEQYF; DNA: TGTGCCAGTCTTACCCACAGGGTGTCCTACGAGCAGTACTTC
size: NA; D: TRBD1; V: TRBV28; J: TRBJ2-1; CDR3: CASSPPGQDYNEQFF; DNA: TGTGCCAGCAGTCCACCGGGACAGGATTACAATGAGCAGTTCTTC
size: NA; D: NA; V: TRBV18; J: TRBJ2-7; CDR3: CASSPMEGEQYF; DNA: TGTGCCAGCTCACCAATGGAGGGGGAGCAGTACTTC
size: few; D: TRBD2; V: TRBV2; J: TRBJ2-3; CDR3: CASRQASGPSTDTQYF; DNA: TGTGCCAGCAGACAAGCTAGCGGACCTAGCACAGATACGCAGTATTTT
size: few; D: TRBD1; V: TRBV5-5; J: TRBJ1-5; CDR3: CASSLEGQGRINQPQHF; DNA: TGTGCCAGCAGCTTGGAGGGACAGGGCCGAATCAATCAGCCCCAGCATTTT
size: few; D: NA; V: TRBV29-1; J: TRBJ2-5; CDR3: CSVEAGRGQETQYF; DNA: TGCAGCGTTGAAGCGGGGAGAGGCCAAGAGACCCAGTACTTC
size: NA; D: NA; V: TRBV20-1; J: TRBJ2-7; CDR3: CSGVDTYEQYF; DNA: TGCAGTGGGGTGGACACCTACGAGCAGTACTTC
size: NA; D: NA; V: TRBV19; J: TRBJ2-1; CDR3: CASSSPTAYNEQFF; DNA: TGTGCCAGTAGTTCCCCGACTGCTTACAATGAGCAGTTCTTC
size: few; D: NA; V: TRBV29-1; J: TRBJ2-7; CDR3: CSVETDTSYEQYF; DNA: TGCAGCGTTGAAACTGACACGTCCTACGAGCAGTACTTC